The 23 T cell receptor beta chains in this list originate from one sample, sequenced in a study of shared clonotypes between healthy human individuals. Here immunoSEQ multiplex PCR was the method, and the copy in TCRdb shows in-frame clones only, minus some. The data contain over a million clones, roughly 80% of them singletons. What was sequenced was memory CD4+ T cells sorted from blood. Subset reported: CD45RA-negative fraction. These receptors were collected from a man aged 18 to 29 in good health.

J is TRBJ2-1 and V is TRBV10-2; tentatively, D is TRBD1 (6 bases). Trimming left V 4 bases short and J 1 base short, with 11 bases between. The CDR3 sequence is 15 residues long. Germline CDR1 WSHSY, CDR2 SAAADI. CDR3 amino acids: CASSVTRGSYNEQFF. CDR3 nucleotides: TGCGCCAGCAGTGTAACCAGGGGATCCTACAATGAGCAGTTCTTC.

V gene TRBV6-6 combines with J gene TRBJ1-3; D is ambiguous. The V gene lost 2 bases and the J gene lost 3 bases, with 8 bases spanning the gap. Germline CDR1 is MNHNY and CDR2 is SVGAGI (reference sequence). The CDR3 extends over 14 amino acids. DNA for the CDR3: TGTGCCAGCAGTTACGGATCGGATGGAAACACCATATATTTT. Translated: CASSYGSDGNTIYF.

The chain has TRBV6-5 and TRBJ2-3, with D perhaps assigned TRBD1 or TRBD2 (5 bases each). Looked up from germline, CDR1 is MNHEY and CDR2 is SVGAGI. V was clipped by 4 bases and J by 6 bases, with 20 bases between them. The CDR3 covers 16 residues. CDR3 sequence (DNA): TGTGCCAGCAGTTCGGGGCTAGAGAGGTTGACGGATACGCAGTATTTT. It yields the protein CASSSGLERLTDTQYF.

The chain links TRBV30 to TRBJ2-6; 7 nucleotides agree with TRBD1. This CDR3 comprises 15 residues. The germline CDR1 and CDR2 sequences are GTSNPN and SVGIG (reference sequence). After removal of 3 bases from V and 2 bases from J, the junction contained 4 bases not matched to a gene. The CDR3: CAWSATGAGANVLTF. The CDR3 region has the DNA TGTGCCTGGAGCGCCACAGGGGCTGGGGCCAACGTCCTGACTTTC.

The gene calls are TRBV6-5 and TRBJ2-7; 11 bases agree with TRBD2. V lost 6 bases to trimming and J lost 3 bases; unmatched junction nucleotides: 7. The germline CDR1 and CDR2 sequences are MNHEY and SVGAGI. This CDR3 has 15 residues. The CDR3 bases are TGTGCCAGCAGCTCACTAGCGGGAGAGGGCTACGAGCAGTACTTC. Protein sequence: CASSSLAGEGYEQYF.

The chain joins TRBV7-2 to TRBJ1-2, with 7 bases aligning to TRBD1. The CDR3 loop spans 15 amino acids. Losses at the gene ends were 5 bases for V and 8 bases for J; bases not matched to a gene: 14. Germline loops: CDR1 SGHTA, CDR2 FQGNSA. The CDR3 nucleotides read TGTGCCAGCAGCCCGGGACAGTATGGGGCGGGAGGCTACACCTTC. The encoded protein is CASSPGQYGAGGYTF.

This clone appeared many times. Other DNA sequences from this sample encode an identical CDR3 as well. The gene calls are TRBV5-1 and TRBJ1-2; D might be TRBD1 (5 bases). This CDR3 has 14 amino acids. Looked up from germline, CDR1 is SGHRS and CDR2 is YFSETQ. V shed 0 bases and J shed 3 bases, with 9 bases lying between them. CDR3 amino acids: CASSLAGTDYGYTF. In DNA form, the CDR3 reads TGCGCCAGCAGCTTGGCAGGGACCGACTATGGCTACACCTTC.

This clone was picked up one time. The chain couples TRBV19 to TRBJ1-3; tentative D call: TRBD1 (6 bases). V lost 4 bases, J lost 4 bases, and 14 bases lay in between. Germline-derived CDR1 and CDR2 are LNHDA and SQIVND (reference sequence). This CDR3 is 15 amino acids long. The CDR3, as DNA: TGTGCCAGTAGTACCGGACAGAACGTAGGAAACACCATATATTTT. Its protein is CASSTGQNVGNTIYF.

Notes on this clone: Distinct nucleotide sequences in the sample also encode this CDR3. This chain joins TRBV7-9 and TRBJ1-5, with D tentatively TRBD1 (5 bases). Trimming took off 1 base at V and 6 bases at J, with 10 bases between the two ends. This CDR3 has 14 residues. Germline CDR1 SEHNR, CDR2 FQNEAQ (reference sequence). The CDR3 region has the DNA TGTGCCAGCAGCTTAGGGGGGGGAGGTCAGCCCCAGCATTTT. As protein: CASSLGGGGQPQHF.

About this clone: The sample holds other DNA sequences that translate to the same CDR3. The chain couples TRBV19 to TRBJ1-1, with 9 positions matching TRBD1. The CDR3 length is 14 residues. Germline values: CDR1 LNHDA, CDR2 SQIVND (reference sequence). V trimming: 2 bases; J trimming: 2 bases; junction bases outside the gene matches: 0. CDR3 loop: CASSITGGNTEAFF. DNA for the CDR3: TGTGCCAGTAGTATAACAGGGGGCAACACTGAAGCTTTCTTT.

This clone has just a few counts. V and J are TRBV18 and TRBJ2-1, with 9 bases fitting TRBD1. With V trimmed by 0 bases and J by 7 bases, 4 bases remained unmatched. The CDR3 is made up of 15 amino acids. Germline V CDR1 and CDR2: KGHSH, LQKENI. CDR3 protein: CASSPPSGQGNEQFF. The DNA of the CDR3 is TGTGCCAGCTCACCACCCTCTGGACAGGGGAATGAGCAGTTCTTC. Using reference TRBV18 and TRBJ2-1 for the parts outside the CDR3, the full variable domain is NAGVMQNPRHLVRRRGQEARLRCSPMKGHSHVYWYRQLPEEGLKFMVYLQKENIIDESGMPKERFSAEFPKEGPSILRIQQVVRGDSAAYFCASSPPSGQGNEQFFGPGTRLTVL.

The V call is TRBV19, the J call TRBJ1-5, with D perhaps matching TRBD1 (6 bases). The germline V gene has CDR1 LNHDA and CDR2 SQIVND (reference sequence). The CDR3 length is 14 residues. V gave up 4 bases and J gave up 7 bases, with 14 bases separating them. For the CDR3, the DNA is TGTGCCAGTAGTACGGCAGCAGGGGACCAGCCCCAGCATTTT. Its translation is CASSTAAGDQPQHF.

J is TRBJ2-7 and V is TRBV29-1; 7 bases are a match to TRBD2. This CDR3 spans 14 amino acids. Germline assignment: CDR1 SQVTM and CDR2 ANQGSEA. V was clipped by 7 bases and J by 2 bases; unmatched bases: 11. CDR3 amino acids: CSALDQREAYEQYF. In nucleotides, the CDR3 is TGCAGCGCCCTGGATCAGCGGGAAGCCTACGAGCAGTACTTC.

This rearrangement joins TRBV7-2 to TRBJ2-5; no firm D call. The CDR3 contains 14 residues. The germline V gene has CDR1 SGHTA and CDR2 FQGNSA. Trimming removed 6 bases from V and 4 bases from J, with 15 bases in between. Here the CDR3 DNA reads TGTGCCAGCAGACAAAGTCATTTCGGAGAGACCCAGTACTTC. Protein product: CASRQSHFGETQYF.

There are a few counts of this clone. The chain uses TRBV5-1 and TRBJ2-7, with D hard to call. CDR3 length: 16 residues. Between the trimmed V and J ends, which lost 0 bases and 3 bases, there was a span of 16 bases. Per germline, CDR1 SGHRS and CDR2 YFSETQ. CDR3 sequence (DNA): TGCGCCAGCAGCTTGGGCGCCCAGCCTGAAGACTACGAGCAGTACTTC. Encoded protein: CASSLGAQPEDYEQYF.

The rearrangement joins TRBV5-1 to TRBJ2-7; D is perhaps TRBD1 (5 bases). The CDR3 is made up of 14 amino acids. Germline CDR1 and CDR2: SGHRS and YFSETQ. Trimming removed 3 bases at V and 0 bases at J, with 10 bases between. CDR3 loop: CASSSETVSYEQYF. The CDR3 nucleotides are TGCGCCAGCAGCTCCGAGACAGTCTCCTACGAGCAGTACTTC.

V usage is TRBV7-9 and J usage is TRBJ1-4, with D uncertain. Deletions cut 3 bases from V and 7 bases from J, with 3 bases between. Germline CDR1 and CDR2: SEHNR and FQNEAQ (reference sequence). This CDR3 is built from 11 residues. The CDR3 sequence is CASSFREKLFF. The CDR3 DNA reads TGTGCCAGCAGCTTTCGTGAAAAACTGTTTTTT.

The rearrangement links TRBV9 to TRBJ2-3; D possibly corresponds to TRBD2 (6 bases). The CDR3 totals 20 residues. Germline V gives CDR1 SGDLS, CDR2 YYNGEE. The V gene lost 4 bases and the J gene lost 0 bases, with 27 bases spanning the gap. The CDR3 nucleotides are TGTGCCAGCAGCCCACGTCAATCCGCGGGGCAGCTTACTAGCACAGATACGCAGTATTTT. Its translation: CASSPRQSAGQLTSTDTQYF.

The rearrangement links TRBV27 to TRBJ1-1; 9 nucleotides match TRBD1. V dropped 6 bases and J dropped 5; count of bases not matched to a gene: 7. Per the germline V gene, CDR1 is MNHEY and CDR2 is SMNVEV (reference sequence). The CDR3 is made up of 14 amino acids. The CDR3 is CASRNRGRGTEAFF. CDR3 in DNA: TGTGCCAGCAGGAACAGGGGGCGAGGGACTGAAGCTTTCTTT.

The genes are TRBV5-4 and TRBJ2-2; TRBD2 agrees at 8 bases. The CDR3 is made up of 17 amino acids. The germline V gene has CDR1 SGHNT and CDR2 YYREEE (reference sequence). Trimming at V came to 3 bases and at J to 4 bases, leaving 11 bases not matched to a gene. The CDR3 nucleotides are TGTGCCAGCAGCTCTTCGGCGGGGGGCCGGATCACCGGGGAGCTGTTTTTT. Protein sequence: CASSSSAGGRITGELFF.

This clone has just a few counts. The same CDR3 arises from other DNA sequences in this sample as well. The CDR3 spells CASSPGRNTEAFF. CDR3 bases: TGTGCCAGCTCGCCTGGACGGAACACTGAAGCTTTCTTT. This chain uses TRBV18 with TRBJ1-1; no definite D call. V lost 6 bases, J lost 1 base, and 9 bases lay in between. CDR1 and CDR2 from the germline V gene are KGHSH and LQKENI. This CDR3 contains 13 residues. The full variable domain, its missing parts supplied by reference TRBV18 and TRBJ1-1, is NAGVMQNPRHLVRRRGQEARLRCSPMKGHSHVYWYRQLPEEGLKFMVYLQKENIIDESGMPKERFSAEFPKEGPSILRIQQVVRGDSAAYFCASSPGRNTEAFFGQGTRLTVV.

The J gene is TRBJ2-7, the V gene TRBV18, with 11 bases fitting TRBD2. The V segment lost 4 bases and the J segment 0 bases; nucleotides outside the gene matches: 5. The germline V gene has CDR1 KGHSH and CDR2 LQKENI. The CDR3 contains 16 residues. The CDR3 loop reads CASSRSGGGSSYEQYF. Here the CDR3 DNA reads TGTGCCAGCTCACGTAGCGGGGGGGGATCCTCCTACGAGCAGTACTTC. Variable domain in full (rest from reference TRBV18 and TRBJ2-7): NAGVMQNPRHLVRRRGQEARLRCSPMKGHSHVYWYRQLPEEGLKFMVYLQKENIIDESGMPKERFSAEFPKEGPSILRIQQVVRGDSAAYFCASSRSGGGSSYEQYFGPGTRLTVT.

The rearrangement links TRBV30 to TRBJ1-2, with D tentatively TRBD1 (6 bases). Between the trimmed V and J ends, which lost 4 bases and 8 bases, there was a span of 20 bases. This CDR3 has 14 residues. Looked up from germline, CDR1 is GTSNPN and CDR2 is SVGIG (reference sequence). CDR3 coding DNA: TGTGCCTGGATAACCCCCGGGGGCGCGGGGGGCTACACCTTC. This codes for CAWITPGGAGGYTF.